The 27 T cell receptor beta chains in this list originate from one sample, sequenced in a study of blood T cell repertoires in COVID-19. The repertoire was sequenced with immunoSEQ multiplex PCR; TCRdb's copy has only in-frame clones and lacks some. The sample contains around 300,000 clones, roughly 90% of which appear only once. Sequenced material: peripheral blood. All receptors come from a woman aged 50 to 60 with active or convalescent COVID-19.

The genes are TRBV7-3 and TRBJ2-1; 8 bases map to TRBD2. The CDR3 runs to 15 residues. Germline CDR1 reads SGHTA; CDR2 reads FQGTGA. V shed 2 bases and J 8 bases; nucleotides not matched to a gene: 8. Written as DNA, the CDR3 is TGTGCCAGCAGCTTAGCTCCACGGGAGGGGTATGAGCAGTTCTTC. Amino acids: CASSLAPREGYEQFF.

The CDR3 DNA reads as TGTGCCAGCAATCCTCCTCCGGGACAGGGGATAGGGGACACTGAAGCTTTCTTT. Encoded protein: CASNPPPGQGIGDTEAFF. The chain combines TRBV28 with TRBJ1-1, with 10 nucleotides matching TRBD1. The germline V gene has CDR1 MDHEN and CDR2 SYDVKM. Trimming at V came to 7 bases and at J to 3 bases, leaving 17 bases not matched to a gene. The CDR3 runs to 18 residues.

The chain is built from TRBV4-1 and TRBJ2-2; 9 nucleotides match TRBD2. The germline V gene has CDR1 MGHRA and CDR2 YSYEKL. J lost 2 bases, V lost 7 bases, and 8 bases had no gene match. CDR3 length: 16 amino acids. As DNA, the CDR3 is TGCGCCAGCAACCCCGGGACTAGCCTCAACACCGGGGAGCTGTTTTTT. It is translated as CASNPGTSLNTGELFF.

This clone has only one observation. The rearrangement joins TRBV5-5 to TRBJ2-1; a possible D gene is TRBD2 (6 bases). The CDR3 extends over 15 amino acids. Trimming shortened V by 0 bases and J by 8 bases, and 15 bases separated the two germline ends. CDR1 SGHKS and CDR2 YYEKEE come from the germline V gene (reference sequence). CDR3 in amino acids: CASSLGAETSYEQFF. CDR3 nucleotide sequence: TGTGCCAGCAGCTTGGGGGCCGAGACTAGTTATGAGCAGTTCTTC. Supplemented by reference TRBV5-5 and TRBJ2-1, the full variable domain reads DAGVTQSPTHLIKTRGQQVTLRCSPISGHKSVSWYQQVLGQGPQFIFQYYEKEERGRGNFPDRFSARQFPNYSSELNVNALLLGDSALYLCASSLGAETSYEQFFGPGTRLTVL.

The V gene is TRBV7-3, the J gene TRBJ2-5; 12 bases line up with TRBD2. Germline V CDR1 and CDR2: SGHTA, FQGTGA. Trimming took 5 bases from V and 3 from J; bases not matched to a gene: 1. The CDR3 is 14 amino acids. The CDR3 sequence is CASSRTSGEETQYF. The CDR3 DNA follows: TGTGCCAGCAGCCGGACTAGCGGGGAAGAGACCCAGTACTTC.

The chain couples TRBV27 to TRBJ2-7; D is unresolved. V shed 0 bases and J shed 4 bases, with 16 bases lying between them. Germline CDR1 and CDR2: MNHEY and SMNVEV (reference sequence). This CDR3 is built from 16 residues. The chain's CDR3 is CASSLSALEVRYEQYF. The CDR3 DNA sequence: TGTGCCAGCAGTTTATCGGCCCTCGAGGTGCGATACGAGCAGTACTTC.

A few counts support this clone. The V and J genes are TRBV30 and TRBJ1-2; D is uncertain. This CDR3 has 11 amino acids. Germline lookup yields CDR1 GTSNPN and CDR2 SVGIG (reference sequence). V was cut by 1 base and J by 4 bases, with 4 bases left in between. CDR3 bases: TGTGCCTGGAGTGACACCTATGGCTACACCTTC. It is translated as CAWSDTYGYTF. Variable domain in full (rest from reference TRBV30 and TRBJ1-2): SQTIHQWPATLVQPVGSPLSLECTVEGTSNPNLYWYRQAAGRGLQLLFYSVGIGQISSEVPQNLSASRPQDRQFILSSKKLLLSDSGFYLCAWSDTYGYTFGSGTRLTVV.

The chain links TRBV11-2 to TRBJ1-5; 7 bases map to TRBD1. The CDR3 extends over 13 amino acids. The germline V gene has CDR1 SGHAT and CDR2 FQNNGV. The V and J ends lost 5 bases and 4 bases, in that order; junction bases with no gene match: 2. The chain's CDR3 is CASSRDRNQPQHF. The CDR3 region has the DNA TGTGCCAGCAGCCGGGACAGAAATCAGCCCCAGCATTTT.

The gene calls are TRBV7-9 and TRBJ1-4; D is undetermined. Trimming cost V 2 bases and J 8 bases, with 12 bases left between them. Germline-derived CDR1 and CDR2 are SEHNR and FQNEAQ (reference sequence). The CDR3 is 14 amino acids. In DNA form, the CDR3 reads TGTGCCAGCAGCTTACCAAGCGGGCGAGAAAAACTGTTTTTT. Protein sequence: CASSLPSGREKLFF.

The chain couples TRBV20-1 to TRBJ1-2; TRBD1 might be the D (6 bases). This CDR3 spans 13 amino acids. In germline, CDR1 is DFQATT, CDR2 SNEGSKA (reference sequence). V lost 5 bases to trimming and J lost 4 bases, with 14 bases between them. The CDR3 DNA reads TGCAGTGCTCGTGACAGGAGGATCTATGGCTACACCTTC. It translates to CSARDRRIYGYTF.

V is TRBV25-1 and J is TRBJ1-6; possibly TRBD1 for D (5 bases). Trimming shortened V by 9 bases and J by 3 bases, and 9 bases separated the two germline ends. Per germline, CDR1 MGHDK and CDR2 SYGVNS. CDR3 length: 13 amino acids. CDR3 DNA: TGTGCCAGTCAGGGAAGCTATAATTCACCCCTCCACTTT. As protein: CASQGSYNSPLHF.

The chain links TRBV7-2 to TRBJ1-5; D unresolved. V gave up 2 bases and J gave up 4 bases, with 9 bases separating them. This CDR3 has 14 residues. CDR1 SGHTA and CDR2 FQGNSA come from the germline V gene. CDR3 region: CASSLTRNNQPQHF. As DNA, the CDR3 is TGTGCCAGCAGCTTAACCAGGAATAATCAGCCCCAGCATTTT.

The chain couples TRBV5-1 to TRBJ1-2; 9 positions match TRBD1. The germline V gene encodes CDR1 SGHRS and CDR2 YFSETQ. The CDR3 covers 17 residues. Trimming cost V 3 bases and J 0 bases; bases outside gene matches: 9. CDR3 sequence (DNA): TGCGCCAGCAGCTCGCCGTCGGGACAGGGTCCTAACTATGGCTACACCTTC. It translates to CASSSPSGQGPNYGYTF.

The rearrangement joins TRBV7-6 to TRBJ2-6; D remains ambiguous. The CDR3 spans 14 residues. Trimming took off 2 bases at V and 1 base at J, with 3 bases between the two ends. CDR1 is SGHVS and CDR2 is FNYEAQ in the germline V gene. CDR3 nucleotides: TGTGCCAGCAGCTTACCTTCTGGGGCCAACGTCCTGACTTTC. Translating gives CASSLPSGANVLTF.

This clone was found a few times. The V gene is TRBV29-1, the J gene TRBJ1-2, with TRBD1 as a possible D gene (5 bases). Trimming left V 4 bases short and J 5 bases short, with 14 bases between. This CDR3 is 13 amino acids long. CDR1 is SQVTM and CDR2 is ANQGSEA in the germline V gene. CDR3 bases: TGCAGCGTTGGCAGGGTCTTTGGGTATGGCTACACCTTC. It specifies CSVGRVFGYGYTF. The complete variable domain, with remaining parts taken from reference TRBV29-1 and TRBJ1-2, reads SAVISQKPSRDICQRGTSLTIQCQVDSQVTMMFWYRQQPGQSLTLIATANQGSEATYESGFVIDKFPISRPNLTFSTLTVSNMSPEDSSIYLCSVGRVFGYGYTFGSGTRLTVV.

This clone has only one observation. The rearrangement links TRBV15 to TRBJ1-2, with D uncertain. This CDR3 comprises 16 residues. Between the trimmed V and J ends, which lost 5 bases and 0 bases, there was a span of 16 bases. Looked up from germline, CDR1 is LNHNV and CDR2 is YYDKDF (reference sequence). The CDR3 region has the DNA TGTGCCACCAGCCTTGAGAGGACTGTCGCTAACTATGGCTACACCTTC. Its translation is CATSLERTVANYGYTF.

This clone was counted a single time. V usage is TRBV19 and J usage is TRBJ1-2; 9 bases fit TRBD1. J gave up 4 bases and V 3 bases, and 6 bases lay outside the gene matches. The CDR3 covers 15 residues. Germline CDR1 LNHDA, CDR2 SQIVND (reference sequence). As DNA, the CDR3 is TGTGCCAGTAGTATCAGAGGACAGGGGTCCTATGGCTACACCTTC. It is translated as CASSIRGQGSYGYTF.

This clone has only one observation. The chain joins TRBV2 to TRBJ2-3, with D perhaps TRBD2 (6 bases). Germline loops: CDR1 SNHLY, CDR2 FYNNEI. V lost 6 bases and J lost 4, with 17 bases in between. CDR3 length: 15 amino acids. Here the CDR3 reads CASSSGTSYPDTQYF. In DNA, the CDR3 is TGTGCCAGCAGCTCCGGGACTTCCTACCCAGATACGCAGTATTTT.

The chain recombines TRBV7-2 with TRBJ2-3; 7 nucleotides align to TRBD2. The CDR3 loop spans 18 amino acids. V dropped 1 base and J dropped 2; count of bases not matched to a gene: 12. Germline V gene lookup returns CDR1 SGHTA and CDR2 FQGNSA. CDR3 bases: TGTGCCAGCAGCTTAGAGGCATGGAGCGGGACCAACACAGATACGCAGTATTTT. Amino acid sequence: CASSLEAWSGTNTDTQYF.

The chain links TRBV6-5 to TRBJ2-1, with D unclear. The germline V gene encodes CDR1 MNHEY and CDR2 SVGAGI. V dropped 4 bases and J dropped 6 bases, with 13 bases sitting between them. There are 14 residues in the CDR3. CDR3 DNA: TGTGCCAGCAGTTCAATGCGTGCAGGCAATGAGCAGTTCTTC. It is translated as CASSSMRAGNEQFF.

The CDR3 DNA is TGTGCCACCAGCAGAGAGGGGGTAGCGGGAGTAGTTACGAATACGCAGTATTTT. Amino acids: CATSREGVAGVVTNTQYF. The rearrangement links TRBV15 to TRBJ2-3; 9 nucleotides align to TRBD2. The length of the CDR3 is 18 residues. Per the germline V gene, CDR1 is LNHNV and CDR2 is YYDKDF (reference sequence). V was pared by 0 bases and J by 7 bases, with 14 bases of the junction left unmatched.

This chain connects TRBV7-9 to TRBJ1-5; TRBD1 is a possible D gene (5 bases). Germline lookup yields CDR1 SEHNR and CDR2 FQNEAQ (reference sequence). V was cut by 4 bases and J by 3 bases, with 10 bases left in between. CDR3 length equals 14 residues. Here the CDR3 reads CASSSDSNNQPQHF. CDR3 DNA: TGTGCCAGCAGCTCCGACAGCAACAATCAGCCCCAGCATTTT.

The CDR3: CSLSGGANEQFF. As DNA, the CDR3 is TGCAGCCTCAGCGGGGGGGCGAATGAGCAGTTCTTC. This chain uses TRBV29-1 with TRBJ2-1; 10 bases align to TRBD2. This CDR3 has 12 residues. Losses at the gene ends were 8 bases for V and 7 bases for J; bases not matched to a gene: 5. Germline CDR1 reads SQVTM; CDR2 reads ANQGSEA.

V is TRBV6-5 and J is TRBJ2-2; weak D call: TRBD1 (6 bases). Germline CDR1 is MNHEY and CDR2 is SVGAGI. Trimming removed 5 bases at V and 5 bases at J, with 12 bases between. CDR3 size: 14 residues. The DNA of the CDR3 is TGTGCCAGCAGTAATACAGGGTATACCGGGGAGCTGTTTTTT. Translation: CASSNTGYTGELFF.

The sample holds one count of this clone. This chain joins TRBV18 and TRBJ2-3; D unclear. Germline lookup yields CDR1 KGHSH and CDR2 LQKENI. This CDR3 is 15 amino acids long. Trimming cost V 0 bases and J 2 bases, with 9 bases left between them. CDR3 DNA sequence: TGTGCCAGCTCACCACCGAACAGAATCACAGATACGCAGTATTTT. Protein: CASSPPNRITDTQYF.

This sequence joins TRBV12-3 or TRBV12-4 and TRBJ2-7; 9 bases are shared with TRBD1. The CDR3 totals 12 residues. The junction had 1 base not matched to a gene; V was cut back by 4 bases and J by 6 bases. CDR3 region: CASSWGQGEQYF. In DNA form, the CDR3 reads TGTGCCAGCAGTTGGGGACAGGGCGAGCAGTACTTC.

This clone has a single count. This chain joins TRBV11-2 and TRBJ1-3; D is uncertain. The CDR3 is 15 amino acids. The germline V gene has CDR1 SGHAT and CDR2 FQNNGV. The V and J ends lost 5 bases and 0 bases respectively, with 11 bases between them. The CDR3 loop is CASSAIKNSGNTIYF. The DNA for the CDR3 is TGTGCCAGCAGCGCTATAAAAAACTCTGGAAACACCATATATTTT.